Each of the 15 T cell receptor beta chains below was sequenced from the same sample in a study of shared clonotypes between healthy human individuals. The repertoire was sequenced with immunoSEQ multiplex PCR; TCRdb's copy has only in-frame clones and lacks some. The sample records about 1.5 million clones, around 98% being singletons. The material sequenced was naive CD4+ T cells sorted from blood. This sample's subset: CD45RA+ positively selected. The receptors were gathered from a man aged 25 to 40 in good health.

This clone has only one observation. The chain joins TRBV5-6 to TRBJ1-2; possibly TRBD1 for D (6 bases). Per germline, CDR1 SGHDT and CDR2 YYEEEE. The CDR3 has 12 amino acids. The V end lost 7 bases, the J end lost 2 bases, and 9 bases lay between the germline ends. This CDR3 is CASGQTNYGYTF. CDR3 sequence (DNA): TGTGCCAGCGGACAGACAAACTATGGCTACACCTTC.

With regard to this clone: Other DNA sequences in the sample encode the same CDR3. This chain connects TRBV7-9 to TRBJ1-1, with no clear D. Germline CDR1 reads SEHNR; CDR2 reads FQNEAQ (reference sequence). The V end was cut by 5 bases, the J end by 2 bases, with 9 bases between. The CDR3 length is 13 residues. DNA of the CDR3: TGTGCCAGCAGCCCGAGAGTAAACACTGAAGCTTTCTTT. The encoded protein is CASSPRVNTEAFF.

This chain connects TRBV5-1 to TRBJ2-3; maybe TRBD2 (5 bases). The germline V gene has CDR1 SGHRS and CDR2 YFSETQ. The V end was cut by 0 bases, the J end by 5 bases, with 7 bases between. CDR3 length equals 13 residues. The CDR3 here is CASSLDAGDTQYF. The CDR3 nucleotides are TGCGCCAGCAGCTTGGATGCGGGAGATACGCAGTATTTT.

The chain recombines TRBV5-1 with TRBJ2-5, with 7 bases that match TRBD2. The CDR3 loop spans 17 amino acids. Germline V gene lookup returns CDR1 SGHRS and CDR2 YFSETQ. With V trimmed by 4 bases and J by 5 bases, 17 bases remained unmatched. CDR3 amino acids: CASSVRGSGRTGETQYF. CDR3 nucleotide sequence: TGCGCCAGCAGCGTGCGGGGGAGCGGGCGCACGGGTGAGACCCAGTACTTC.

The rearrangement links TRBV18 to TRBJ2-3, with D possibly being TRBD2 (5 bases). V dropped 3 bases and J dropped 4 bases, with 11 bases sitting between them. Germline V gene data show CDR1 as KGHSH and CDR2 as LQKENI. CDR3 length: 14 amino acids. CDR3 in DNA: TGTGCCAGCTCACCCGTGGGGAGCTCAGATACGCAGTATTTT. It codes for CASSPVGSSDTQYF.

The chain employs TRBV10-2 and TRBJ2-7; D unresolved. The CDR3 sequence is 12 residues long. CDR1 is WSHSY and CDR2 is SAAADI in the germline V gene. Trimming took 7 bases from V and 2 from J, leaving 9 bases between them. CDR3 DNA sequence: TGCGCCAGCACCGTGGGGACCTACGAGCAGTACTTC. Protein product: CASTVGTYEQYF.

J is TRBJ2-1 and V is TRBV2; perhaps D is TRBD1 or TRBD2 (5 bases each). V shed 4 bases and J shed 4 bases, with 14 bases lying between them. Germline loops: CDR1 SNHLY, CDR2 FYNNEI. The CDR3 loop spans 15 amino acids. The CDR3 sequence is CASSAPGTVYNEQFF. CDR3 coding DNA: TGTGCCAGCAGTGCTCCCGGGACGGTATACAATGAGCAGTTCTTC.

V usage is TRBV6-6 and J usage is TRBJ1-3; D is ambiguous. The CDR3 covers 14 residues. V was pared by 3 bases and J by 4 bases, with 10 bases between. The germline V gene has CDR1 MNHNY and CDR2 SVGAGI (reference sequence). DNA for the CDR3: TGTGCCAGCAGTTATGCCGGCTCCGGAAACACCATATATTTT. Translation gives CASSYAGSGNTIYF.

The chain's CDR3 is CASSQEDRGYEKLFF. DNA of the CDR3: TGTGCCAGCAGCCAGGAGGACAGGGGATACGAAAAACTGTTTTTT. The V and J genes are TRBV14 and TRBJ1-4, with 9 positions matching TRBD1. V trimming: 3 bases; J trimming: 8 bases; junction bases outside the gene matches: 7. The CDR3 length is 15 residues. Germline V gives CDR1 SGHDN, CDR2 FVKESK.

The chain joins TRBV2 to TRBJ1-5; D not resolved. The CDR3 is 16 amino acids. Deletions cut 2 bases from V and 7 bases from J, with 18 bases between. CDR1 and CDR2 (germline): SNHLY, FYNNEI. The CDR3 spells CASSETHLTLGQPQHF. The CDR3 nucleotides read TGTGCCAGCAGTGAAACTCACCTCACCCTAGGCCAGCCCCAGCATTTT.

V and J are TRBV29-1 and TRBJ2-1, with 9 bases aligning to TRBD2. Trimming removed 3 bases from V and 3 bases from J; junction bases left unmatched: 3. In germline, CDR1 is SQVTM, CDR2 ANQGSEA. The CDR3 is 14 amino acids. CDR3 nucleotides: TGCAGCGTTGAGGTAGCGGGAGTCTACAATGAGCAGTTCTTC. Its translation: CSVEVAGVYNEQFF.

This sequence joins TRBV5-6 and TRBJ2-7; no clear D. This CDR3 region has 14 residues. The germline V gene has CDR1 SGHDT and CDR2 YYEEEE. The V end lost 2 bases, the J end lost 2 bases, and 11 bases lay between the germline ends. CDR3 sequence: CASSFGQVAYEQYF. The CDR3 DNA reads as TGTGCCAGCAGCTTCGGGCAGGTGGCCTACGAGCAGTACTTC.

In nucleotides, the CDR3 is TGTGCCAGCAGCTGGGACAGGGGCAATGAGCAGTTCTTC. Its translation is CASSWDRGNEQFF. This chain links TRBV7-9 with TRBJ2-1, with 10 nucleotides matching TRBD1. Germline CDR1 SEHNR, CDR2 FQNEAQ (reference sequence). The CDR3 covers 13 residues. J gave up 6 bases and V 4 bases, and 0 bases lay outside the gene matches.

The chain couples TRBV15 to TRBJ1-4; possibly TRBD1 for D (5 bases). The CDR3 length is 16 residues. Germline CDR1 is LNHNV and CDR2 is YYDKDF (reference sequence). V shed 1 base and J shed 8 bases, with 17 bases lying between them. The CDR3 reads CATSRAFQTGGEKLFF. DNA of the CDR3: TGTGCCACCAGCAGAGCCTTTCAGACTGGGGGGGAAAAACTGTTTTTT.

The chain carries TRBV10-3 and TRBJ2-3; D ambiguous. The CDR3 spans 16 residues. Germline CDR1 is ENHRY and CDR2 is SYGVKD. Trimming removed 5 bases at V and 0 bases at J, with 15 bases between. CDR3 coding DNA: TGTGCCATCAGTCCCACCATAGGTGTTAGCACAGATACGCAGTATTTT. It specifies CAISPTIGVSTDTQYF.